A single sample is the source of the 4 T cell receptor beta chains below, sequenced in a study of blood T cell repertoires in COVID-19. Using immunoSEQ multiplex PCR, the repertoire was profiled, and TCRdb retains in-frame clones only, with some absent. This table has about 95,000 clones, approximately 81% appearing once. The material sequenced was peripheral blood. Receptors were obtained from a man older than 75 with active or convalescent COVID-19.

The genes are TRBV5-1 and TRBJ2-2; TRBD1 matches 8 bases. The CDR3 has 15 amino acids. Germline-derived CDR1 and CDR2 are SGHRS and YFSETQ. The V segment lost 4 bases and the J segment 3 bases; nucleotides outside the gene matches: 5. CDR3 region: CASSPGGAYTGELFF. The CDR3 DNA is TGCGCCAGCAGCCCAGGGGGCGCATACACCGGGGAGCTGTTTTTT.

The chain has TRBV7-3 and TRBJ1-1; 8 nucleotides match TRBD1. Germline CDR1 is SGHTA and CDR2 is FQGTGA. The CDR3 extends over 13 amino acids. V was clipped by 4 bases and J by 8 bases; unmatched bases: 6. The CDR3 spells CASSSQRTGEAFF. The CDR3, as DNA: TGTGCCAGCAGCTCCCAGCGGACAGGGGAAGCTTTCTTT. Full variable domain (rest looked up from reference TRBV7-3 and TRBJ1-1): GAGVSQTPSNKVTEKGKYVELRCDPISGHTALYWYRQSLGQGPEFLIYFQGTGAADDSGLPNDRFFAVRPEGSVSTLKIQRTERGDSAVYLCASSSQRTGEAFFGQGTRLTVV.

The chain carries TRBV10-3 and TRBJ1-5, with D perhaps matching TRBD1 (6 bases). CDR1 ENHRY and CDR2 SYGVKD come from the germline V gene. The CDR3 spans 15 residues. With 0 bases removed from V and 1 base from J, the gap between germline ends came to 7 bases. CDR3 protein: CAISESRGSNQPQHF. The DNA for the CDR3 is TGTGCCATCAGTGAGTCAAGGGGGAGCAATCAGCCCCAGCATTTT.

CDR3 residues: CAWSVRLAGGLGETQYF. The DNA for the CDR3 is TGTGCCTGGAGTGTACGACTAGCGGGGGGGTTGGGAGAGACCCAGTACTTC. J is TRBJ2-5 and V is TRBV30, with 14 bases lining up with TRBD2. Trimming took 0 bases from V and 4 from J; bases not matched to a gene: 7. Per the germline V gene, CDR1 is GTSNPN and CDR2 is SVGIG (reference sequence). This CDR3 has 17 residues.